The rows below give T cell receptor beta chains drawn from one sample of a study of response to subunit inactivated influenza vaccine. TCRdb itself ran the RT-PCR reads through MiXCR, one entry per CDR3 protein. Of hundreds of thousands of distinct CDR3 sequences listed, roughly 8.2% were seen once; the top ten hold 13%. Sample: PBMCs from blood, taken approximately 25 months after vaccination. These receptors originate from a man aged 50 to 75 who received an inactivated influenza vaccine. Each CDR3 is given with its conserved first and last residue. The order of the fields is clone size, D gene, V gene, J gene, CDR3 DNA, CDR3 protein. D genes are given only for firm matches. Part of the rows lack a size; the others show once, few, many or a class for expanded clones.

abundance: many
d_gene: TRBD2
v_gene: TRBV9
j_gene: TRBJ2-5
CDR3nt: TGTGCCAGCAGCGTAACTAGCGGGGGGGTCCAAGAGACCCAGTACTTC
CDR3aa: CASSVTSGGVQETQYF

abundance: .
d_gene: TRBD2
v_gene: TRBV5-6
j_gene: TRBJ2-5
CDR3nt: TGTGCCAGCAGCTCGTTTGGTATAGCGGGAGTGTTTTCAGAGACCCAGTACTTC
CDR3aa: CASSSFGIAGVFSETQYF

abundance: .
d_gene: .
v_gene: TRBV21-1
j_gene: TRBJ1-5
CDR3nt: TGTGCCAGCAATTCCCGGGACAGGGGTTCTAGCAATCAGCCCCAGCATTTT
CDR3aa: CASNSRDRGSSNQPQHF

abundance: many
d_gene: TRBD2
v_gene: TRBV27
j_gene: TRBJ2-3
CDR3nt: TGTGCCAGCAGAAGCGGGGGGGCAGGCACAGATACGCAGTATTTT
CDR3aa: CASRSGGAGTDTQYF

abundance: .
d_gene: TRBD1
v_gene: TRBV7-2
j_gene: TRBJ1-2
CDR3nt: TGTGCCAGCAGCCCCCAGGGGGTATTCTATGGCTACACCTTC
CDR3aa: CASSPQGVFYGYTF

abundance: .
d_gene: TRBD2
v_gene: TRBV12-3/TRBV12-4
j_gene: TRBJ2-7
CDR3nt: TGTGCCAGCAGTGTAGCGGGACTTAATTACGAGCAGTACTTC
CDR3aa: CASSVAGLNYEQYF

abundance: .
d_gene: TRBD1
v_gene: TRBV5-1
j_gene: TRBJ2-5
CDR3nt: TGCGCCAGCAGCCCGGGGACAGCGGCACAAGAGACCCAGTACTTC
CDR3aa: CASSPGTAAQETQYF

abundance: .
d_gene: TRBD1
v_gene: TRBV4-3
j_gene: TRBJ2-1
CDR3nt: TGCGCCAGCAGCCAGGCTCCGGGACAGGGATACTACAATGAGCAGTTCTTC
CDR3aa: CASSQAPGQGYYNEQFF

abundance: many
d_gene: .
v_gene: TRBV28
j_gene: TRBJ2-3
CDR3nt: TGTGCCAGCAGTGGACCTACGAGCACAGATACGCAGTATTTT
CDR3aa: CASSGPTSTDTQYF

abundance: .
d_gene: .
v_gene: TRBV4-3
j_gene: TRBJ1-4
CDR3nt: TGCGCCAGCAGCCAAGATAACGGGCAGGGTGAAAAACTGTTTTTT
CDR3aa: CASSQDNGQGEKLFF

abundance: few
d_gene: TRBD1
v_gene: TRBV11-2
j_gene: TRBJ1-3
CDR3nt: TGTGCCAGCAGCTTAGACCGAGGGACAGTCGGCTCTGGAAACACCATATATTTT
CDR3aa: CASSLDRGTVGSGNTIYF

abundance: few
d_gene: .
v_gene: TRBV7-2
j_gene: TRBJ1-6
CDR3nt: TGTGCCAGCAGCTTATATGGTCATCGGAAGACTAATTCACCCCTCCACTTT
CDR3aa: CASSLYGHRKTNSPLHF

abundance: .
d_gene: .
v_gene: TRBV19
j_gene: TRBJ2-3
CDR3nt: TGTGCCAGTAGTATAGGAGGAGCCCAAGATACGCAGTATTTT
CDR3aa: CASSIGGAQDTQYF

abundance: many
d_gene: .
v_gene: TRBV12-3/TRBV12-4
j_gene: TRBJ1-2
CDR3nt: TGTGCCAGCAGCTCTCTGTCGGGCTACACCTTC
CDR3aa: CASSSLSGYTF

abundance: few
d_gene: .
v_gene: TRBV7-9
j_gene: TRBJ1-5
CDR3nt: TGTGCCAGCAGTTTGGGCCTGGAGCCCCAGCATTTT
CDR3aa: CASSLGLEPQHF

abundance: many
d_gene: .
v_gene: TRBV29-1
j_gene: TRBJ2-3
CDR3nt: TGCAGCCACACGGGGTCCATAGCAGATACGCAGTATTTT
CDR3aa: CSHTGSIADTQYF

abundance: few
d_gene: TRBD1
v_gene: TRBV5-1
j_gene: TRBJ1-2
CDR3nt: TGCGCCAGCAGCTGGGGACAGGGGGCCTGGGGGAACTATGGCTACACCTTC
CDR3aa: CASSWGQGAWGNYGYTF

abundance: many
d_gene: .
v_gene: TRBV4-1
j_gene: TRBJ2-2
CDR3nt: TGCGCCAGCAGCACTAGGGGCGGGGAGCTGTTTTTT
CDR3aa: CASSTRGGELFF

abundance: .
d_gene: TRBD2
v_gene: TRBV28
j_gene: TRBJ2-1
CDR3nt: TGTGCCAGCCGCGGGCCCGGGAGGTACAATGAGCAGTTCTTC
CDR3aa: CASRGPGRYNEQFF

abundance: many
d_gene: TRBD2
v_gene: TRBV6-2/TRBV6-3
j_gene: TRBJ2-1
CDR3nt: TGTGCCACCGAACGGGAGGGCCGCGGAAATGAGCAGTTCTTC
CDR3aa: CATEREGRGNEQFF

abundance: .
d_gene: .
v_gene: TRBV12-3/TRBV12-4
j_gene: TRBJ2-3
CDR3nt: TGTGCCAGCAGCTACCGACTAGGAAATACGCAGTATTTT
CDR3aa: CASSYRLGNTQYF

abundance: few
d_gene: .
v_gene: TRBV6-5
j_gene: TRBJ1-2
CDR3nt: TGTGCCAGCAGTTACTCTTCTGGCGGCGGGAACAACTATGGCTACACCTTC
CDR3aa: CASSYSSGGGNNYGYTF

abundance: .
d_gene: .
v_gene: TRBV20-1
j_gene: TRBJ2-5
CDR3nt: TGCAGTGCTAGTGCGGATCTAGTGGCCAGGGAGACCCAGTACTTC
CDR3aa: CSASADLVARETQYF

abundance: many
d_gene: .
v_gene: TRBV5-1
j_gene: TRBJ2-5
CDR3nt: TGCGCCAGCAGCTTGTTGGGGGGGCCGCAAGAGACCCAGTACTTC
CDR3aa: CASSLLGGPQETQYF

abundance: many
d_gene: .
v_gene: TRBV5-5
j_gene: TRBJ2-1
CDR3nt: TGTGCCAGCAGCTTGTACCGGGCAGGGATGGGCAATGAGCAGTTCTTC
CDR3aa: CASSLYRAGMGNEQFF

abundance: few
d_gene: TRBD1
v_gene: TRBV15
j_gene: TRBJ1-2
CDR3nt: TGTGCCACCAGCGACCGGACAGGGGGCGTCTATGGCTACACCTTC
CDR3aa: CATSDRTGGVYGYTF

abundance: many
d_gene: .
v_gene: TRBV28
j_gene: TRBJ2-1
CDR3nt: TGTGCCAGCAGTTTATCAGGGCTAAGCTCCTACAATGAGCAGTTCTTC
CDR3aa: CASSLSGLSSYNEQFF

abundance: .
d_gene: .
v_gene: TRBV5-6
j_gene: TRBJ2-6
CDR3nt: TGTGCCAGCAGCTTGGTCCCGGCTGGGGCCAACGTCCTGACTTTC
CDR3aa: CASSLVPAGANVLTF

abundance: few
d_gene: .
v_gene: TRBV5-1
j_gene: TRBJ2-7
CDR3nt: TGCGCCAGCACCGCAGGGTTCGAGCAGTACTTC
CDR3aa: CASTAGFEQYF

abundance: few
d_gene: .
v_gene: TRBV11-2
j_gene: TRBJ1-3
CDR3nt: TGTGCCAGCAGCTGGAGACAGGACTTCTCTGGAAACACCATATATTTT
CDR3aa: CASSWRQDFSGNTIYF

abundance: .
d_gene: .
v_gene: TRBV10-3
j_gene: TRBJ1-6
CDR3nt: TGTGCCATCAGCGAATTAGAAAGGGGCGCCGGTTCACCCCTCCACTTT
CDR3aa: CAISELERGAGSPLHF

abundance: .
d_gene: TRBD1
v_gene: TRBV11-2
j_gene: TRBJ2-2
CDR3nt: TGTGCCAGCAGGAGGACAGGGGGACCCGGGGAGCTGTTTTTT
CDR3aa: CASRRTGGPGELFF

abundance: few
d_gene: TRBD1
v_gene: TRBV6-1
j_gene: TRBJ1-1
CDR3nt: TGTGCCAGCAGAGGGACAGGGCGGACTGAAGCTTTCTTT
CDR3aa: CASRGTGRTEAFF

abundance: many
d_gene: .
v_gene: TRBV19
j_gene: TRBJ1-5
CDR3nt: TGTGCCACCAATCCCGGCTTTTATGGGAATCAGCCCCAGCATTTT
CDR3aa: CATNPGFYGNQPQHF

abundance: many
d_gene: .
v_gene: TRBV6-2/TRBV6-3
j_gene: TRBJ1-2
CDR3nt: TGTGCCAGCAGTTCCCATTATGGCTACACCTTC
CDR3aa: CASSSHYGYTF

abundance: few
d_gene: TRBD1
v_gene: TRBV9
j_gene: TRBJ2-4
CDR3nt: TGTGCCAGCAGCGAGGGACAGGGGATGAACAAAAACATTCAGTACTTC
CDR3aa: CASSEGQGMNKNIQYF